This entry lists 21 T cell receptor beta chains sequenced from one sample in a study of blood T cell repertoires in COVID-19. Sequencing used immunoSEQ multiplex PCR; TCRdb keeps in-frame clones, though not all of them. The sample has some 150,000 clones, 75% to 90% seen once; the top ten hold approximately 3%. Sequenced input: peripheral blood. The receptors shown here come from a woman aged 60 to 75 with active COVID-19.

This clone came up once. The chain recombines TRBV19 with TRBJ1-5; possible D gene TRBD1, 6 bases. Germline CDR1 is LNHDA and CDR2 is SQIVND (reference sequence). CDR3 length: 15 amino acids. V gave up 3 bases and J gave up 7 bases, with 16 bases separating them. The CDR3 region has the DNA TGTGCCAGTAGTATTAAGACAGGATTTGGGCAGCCCCAGCATTTT. Translation: CASSIKTGFGQPQHF.

V usage is TRBV7-2 and J usage is TRBJ1-6; 7 bases agree with TRBD1. CDR1 is SGHTA, CDR2 FQGNSA, per germline. The CDR3 contains 15 residues. Trimming cost V 0 bases and J 5 bases; bases outside gene matches: 1. The CDR3 here is CASSLAGTDNSPLHF. DNA of the CDR3: TGTGCCAGCAGCTTAGCGGGGACAGATAATTCACCCCTCCACTTT.

V gene TRBV7-2 combines with J gene TRBJ2-3; 9 bases agree with TRBD2. Germline assignment: CDR1 SGHTA and CDR2 FQGNSA. After removal of 2 bases from V and 2 bases from J, the junction contained 14 bases not matched to a gene. The CDR3 has 19 residues. CDR3 sequence reads: CASSLSFLGLASLTDTQYF. The CDR3 nucleotides read TGTGCCAGCAGCTTATCCTTCTTGGGACTAGCCAGTCTCACAGATACGCAGTATTTT.

V usage is TRBV19 and J usage is TRBJ2-6, with D perhaps TRBD1 (6 bases). Trimming left V 6 bases short and J 0 bases short, with 12 bases between. The CDR3 consists of 16 residues. Per germline, CDR1 LNHDA and CDR2 SQIVND (reference sequence). CDR3 protein: CASSPTGLSGANVLTF. The DNA for the CDR3 is TGTGCCAGTAGCCCTACAGGGCTCTCTGGGGCCAACGTCCTGACTTTC.

The chain joins TRBV9 to TRBJ2-5, with a possible D match to TRBD2 (6 bases). V was clipped by 4 bases and J by 0 bases, with 16 bases between them. Germline values: CDR1 SGDLS, CDR2 YYNGEE. The CDR3 sequence is 16 residues long. The CDR3 DNA reads TGTGCCAGCAGCCCTGGGACTGGTACATACCAAGAGACCCAGTACTTC. Protein product: CASSPGTGTYQETQYF.

The V and J genes are TRBV24-1 and TRBJ1-2; D might be TRBD1 (5 bases). The germline V gene encodes CDR1 KGHDR and CDR2 SFDVKD. This CDR3 spans 13 amino acids. Trimming stripped 5 bases from V and 2 bases from J, with 8 bases between. CDR3 coding DNA: TGTGCCACCAGTGGAACAGGCAACTATGGCTACACCTTC. Protein: CATSGTGNYGYTF.

This clone is a singleton in its sample. This chain joins TRBV4-3 and TRBJ2-2, with D possibly TRBD2 on 6 matching bases. V was pared by 0 bases and J by 7 bases, with 12 bases between. This CDR3 contains 15 residues. CDR1 and CDR2 (germline): LGHNA, YSLEER. The CDR3 DNA sequence: TGCGCCAGCAGCCAAGAGTTCCTAGCGATCGGGGAGCTGTTTTTT. This encodes CASSQEFLAIGELFF.

The chain links TRBV5-6 to TRBJ1-1; 7 bases fit TRBD1. This CDR3 contains 13 residues. V trimming: 1 base; J trimming: 7 bases; junction bases outside the gene matches: 4. The germline CDR1 and CDR2 sequences are SGHDT and YYEEEE. CDR3 sequence reads: CASSLRGLSEAFF. The CDR3 nucleotides are TGTGCCAGCAGCTTGAGGGGGCTCAGTGAAGCTTTCTTT.

The gene calls are TRBV27 and TRBJ1-1, with a tentative D call TRBD1 (5 bases). This CDR3 contains 16 residues. CDR1 and CDR2 (germline): MNHEY, SMNVEV (reference sequence). The V end lost 5 bases, the J end lost 7 bases, and 23 bases lay between the germline ends. The CDR3 nucleotides are TGTGCCAGCAGTCCGCTTGGAGGGGCTGGTGGGGGTGAAGCTTTCTTT. Encoded protein: CASSPLGGAGGGEAFF.

The chain has TRBV4-1 and TRBJ1-2, with a tentative D call TRBD1 (5 bases). Germline values: CDR1 MGHRA, CDR2 YSYEKL. Trimming took off 0 bases at V and 7 bases at J, with 12 bases between the two ends. The CDR3 consists of 14 residues. The DNA of the CDR3 is TGCGCCAGCAGCCAAGATTTAGGGGATTTTGGCTACACCTTC. Its translation is CASSQDLGDFGYTF.

The chain carries TRBV11-2 and TRBJ1-4, with 8 bases that match TRBD1. The junction had 13 bases not matched to a gene; V was cut back by 5 bases and J by 5 bases. Germline CDR1 and CDR2: SGHAT and FQNNGV. The CDR3 extends over 17 amino acids. CDR3 region: CASSRWSGGEGNEKLFF. CDR3 bases: TGTGCCAGCAGCCGTTGGTCAGGGGGCGAGGGAAATGAAAAACTGTTTTTT.

The rearrangement joins TRBV30 to TRBJ2-1; 7 positions agree with TRBD2. The J segment lost 9 bases and the V segment lost 3 bases, leaving 17 bases of the junction unmatched. The CDR3 spans 16 residues. Germline CDR1 is GTSNPN and CDR2 is SVGIG (reference sequence). This CDR3 is CAWSPYGGGTGVEQFF. The CDR3 nucleotides are TGTGCCTGGAGCCCTTATGGGGGGGGAACCGGTGTTGAGCAGTTCTTC.

The J gene is TRBJ1-3, the V gene TRBV30, with D unclear. Trimming removed 8 bases from V and 8 bases from J, with 10 bases in between. The CDR3 has 10 amino acids. Germline values: CDR1 GTSNPN, CDR2 SVGIG (reference sequence). Here the CDR3 DNA reads TGTGCCGGTGAATCGGACACCATATATTTT. This translates into CAGESDTIYF.

This sequence joins TRBV28 and TRBJ2-2, with 12 bases that match TRBD2. There are 18 residues in the CDR3. CDR1 and CDR2 from the germline V gene are MDHEN and SYDVKM. J gave up 2 bases and V 3 bases, and 7 bases lay outside the gene matches. The CDR3 nucleotides are TGTGCCAGCAGTTTCCCGGCTAGCGGGGGGGTTAACACCGGGGAGCTGTTTTTT. Amino acid sequence: CASSFPASGGVNTGELFF.

This sequence joins TRBV3-1 (or the pseudogene TRBV3-2) and TRBJ2-3; 9 positions agree with TRBD2. V lost 4 bases to trimming and J lost 5 bases; unmatched junction nucleotides: 4. Germline CDR1 and CDR2: LGHDT and YNNKEL (reference sequence). CDR3 length equals 14 residues. CDR3 in amino acids: CASSLGLALDTQYF. The DNA of the CDR3 is TGTGCCAGCAGCCTTGGACTAGCGTTAGATACGCAGTATTTT.

In its sample, this clone was seen once. The chain combines TRBV4-1 with TRBJ2-1, with 12 positions matching TRBD2. Germline loops: CDR1 MGHRA, CDR2 YSYEKL. The CDR3 is 16 amino acids. With 8 bases clipped from V and 6 bases from J, the junction kept 11 bases outside the gene matches. The CDR3 nucleotides read TGCGCCAGCGGGCCTCTCGGACTAGCGGGATCCAATGAGCAGTTCTTC. It specifies CASGPLGLAGSNEQFF.

The CDR3 DNA reads as TGCGCCAGCAGCCGGACTAGCGGGAGGGCCCTTAGCTCCTACAATGAGCAGTTCTTC. The encoded protein is CASSRTSGRALSSYNEQFF. This rearrangement joins TRBV5-1 to TRBJ2-1, with 15 bases fitting TRBD2. Trimming took 4 bases from V and 0 from J; bases not matched to a gene: 8. This CDR3 is built from 19 residues. Germline V CDR1 and CDR2: SGHRS, YFSETQ.

This rearrangement joins TRBV18 to TRBJ1-2; TRBD1 agrees at 11 bases. J gave up 7 bases and V 6 bases, and 7 bases lay outside the gene matches. The CDR3 length is 14 residues. Germline V gives CDR1 KGHSH, CDR2 LQKENI. CDR3 DNA sequence: TGTGCCAGCTCGCACGGACAGGGGGCAGGTGGCTACACCTTC. Amino acids: CASSHGQGAGGYTF.

The rearrangement links TRBV24-1 to TRBJ2-1; 8 bases map to TRBD2. Germline assignment: CDR1 KGHDR and CDR2 SFDVKD. V was clipped by 5 bases and J by 5 bases; unmatched bases: 4. This CDR3 comprises 14 residues. The CDR3 DNA follows: TGTGCCACCAGTGGGAGCGGGAGTGACAATGAGCAGTTCTTC. Translating gives CATSGSGSDNEQFF.

The chain uses TRBV7-9 and TRBJ2-5, with D possibly matching TRBD1 (6 bases). Trimming shortened V by 3 bases and J by 3 bases, and 11 bases separated the two germline ends. The CDR3 loop spans 14 amino acids. CDR1 SEHNR and CDR2 FQNEAQ come from the germline V gene (reference sequence). The CDR3 spells CASSLRGIEETQYF. The CDR3 region has the DNA TGTGCCAGCAGCTTGAGGGGGATTGAAGAGACCCAGTACTTC.

The chain employs TRBV24-1 and TRBJ2-1; no definite D call. Germline V gives CDR1 KGHDR, CDR2 SFDVKD. The V gene lost 6 bases and the J gene lost 8 bases, with 13 bases spanning the gap. CDR3 size: 13 residues. The CDR3 protein is CATSPGGTDEQFF. The CDR3 region has the DNA TGTGCCACCAGTCCTGGCGGCACGGATGAGCAGTTCTTC.